Following are 12 T cell receptor beta chains from one sample sequenced in a study of identifying expanded T cells in peripheral blood. Assay: immunoSEQ multiplex PCR; the TCRdb copy retains only in-frame clones and omits some. Of 55,000 to 60,000 clones in the sample, around 90% were seen once. Sample: blood. Receptor source: a person aged 18-70 years in good health.

The chain employs TRBV7-2 and TRBJ2-1; 7 bases align to TRBD2. The CDR3 covers 15 residues. Looked up from germline, CDR1 is SGHTA and CDR2 is FQGNSA. With V trimmed by 5 bases and J by 3 bases, 7 bases remained unmatched. The CDR3 DNA follows: TGTGCCAGCAGCACAACCGGGACTAACTACAATGAGCAGTTCTTC. The encoded protein is CASSTTGTNYNEQFF.

The chain recombines TRBV6-1 with TRBJ2-3; 9 bases fit TRBD2. The V and J ends lost 4 bases and 4 bases, in that order; junction bases with no gene match: 9. CDR3 length: 16 residues. The germline gives CDR1 MNHNS, CDR2 SASEGT. CDR3 nucleotides: TGTGCCAGCAGTGCCCTCGGCGGGAGGGCCCCAGATACGCAGTATTTT. Protein sequence: CASSALGGRAPDTQYF.

The chain combines TRBV28 with TRBJ2-3, with unresolved D. V shed 4 bases and J shed 6 bases, with 11 bases lying between them. The CDR3 extends over 13 amino acids. From germline, CDR1 is MDHEN and CDR2 SYDVKM. As DNA, the CDR3 is TGTGCCAGCAGTTCCCCCTCCACCGATACGCAGTATTTT. Protein: CASSSPSTDTQYF.

The CDR3 spells CASSFLVSREQYF. The DNA for the CDR3 is TGTGCCAGCAGCTTCCTAGTTTCTCGCGAGCAGTACTTC. V gene TRBV5-6 combines with J gene TRBJ2-7; unclear D gene. V was shortened by 2 bases and J by 6 bases, with 12 bases between the two germline ends. Germline-derived CDR1 and CDR2 are SGHDT and YYEEEE. The CDR3 runs to 13 residues.

The chain couples TRBV21-1 to TRBJ2-3; TRBD2 is taken as the D call from the table, unchecked against the DNA. TRBV21-1 is recorded as a pseudogene. The CDR3 consists of 18 residues. The CDR3 DNA sequence: TGTGCCAGCAGCAAAAGGGGACTAGCGTCCCCTTACACAGATACGCAGTATTTT. The encoded protein is CASSKRGLASPYTDTQYF.

CDR3 in amino acids: CASSMISANTGELFF. DNA of the CDR3: TGTGCCAGCAGCATGATTTCCGCGAACACCGGGGAGCTGTTTTTT. The J gene is TRBJ2-2, the V gene TRBV6-6; unclear D gene. The CDR3 covers 15 residues. V lost 6 bases to trimming and J lost 0 bases, with 11 bases between them. Germline lookup yields CDR1 MNHNY and CDR2 SVGAGI (reference sequence).

The chain couples TRBV19 to TRBJ2-7; a weak D match, TRBD1 (5 bases). The V end lost 3 bases, the J end lost 0 bases, and 15 bases lay between the germline ends. This CDR3 spans 16 amino acids. Germline CDR1 LNHDA, CDR2 SQIVND (reference sequence). As DNA, the CDR3 is TGTGCCAGTAGTATGGCCACAGGACCCCTCTCCTACGAGCAGTACTTC. It is translated as CASSMATGPLSYEQYF. The entire variable domain, with the rest obtained from reference TRBV19 and TRBJ2-7, is as follows: DGGITQSPKYLFRKEGQNVTLSCEQNLNHDAMYWYRQDPGQGLRLIYYSQIVNDFQKGDIAEGYSVSREKKESFPLTVTSAQKNPTAFYLCASSMATGPLSYEQYFGPGTRLTVT.

This clone was picked up one time. The rearrangement uses TRBV7-2 and TRBJ2-1, with 13 bases that match TRBD2. This CDR3 has 16 residues. V shed 5 bases and J 6 bases; nucleotides not matched to a gene: 7. Germline V gives CDR1 SGHTA, CDR2 FQGNSA. DNA of the CDR3: TGTGCCAGCAGCACACCAACTAGCGGGAGGGGCAATGAGCAGTTCTTC. Protein: CASSTPTSGRGNEQFF.

J is TRBJ1-1 and V is TRBV28; 8 bases align to TRBD1. This CDR3 has 15 amino acids. Germline-derived CDR1 and CDR2 are MDHEN and SYDVKM. The V segment lost 5 bases and the J segment 2 bases; nucleotides outside the gene matches: 7. This chain's CDR3 is CASSPRTGRNTEAFF. The CDR3 coding sequence is TGTGCCAGCAGTCCAAGGACAGGGAGAAACACTGAAGCTTTCTTT.

This chain links TRBV4-1 with TRBJ1-4; D is ambiguous. Germline loops: CDR1 MGHRA, CDR2 YSYEKL. CDR3 length equals 12 residues. The V end lost 0 bases, the J end lost 7 bases, and 3 bases lay between the germline ends. The CDR3 region is CASSQDTEKLFF. The CDR3 nucleotides are TGCGCCAGCAGCCAAGATACTGAAAAACTGTTTTTT.

The J gene is TRBJ1-4, the V gene TRBV11-2, with D possibly TRBD1 on 5 matching bases. Germline lookup yields CDR1 SGHAT and CDR2 FQNNGV. The CDR3 loop spans 13 amino acids. V was cut by 1 base and J by 14 bases, with 14 bases left in between. CDR3 residues: CASSLAVPAGLFF. In DNA, the CDR3 is TGTGCCAGCAGCTTAGCGGTCCCGGCAGGGCTGTTTTTT.

The chain carries TRBV19 and TRBJ2-2; no clear D gene. Germline CDR1 and CDR2: LNHDA and SQIVND (reference sequence). V was trimmed by 3 bases and J by 2 bases, leaving 10 bases between them. The CDR3 is 15 residues long. The CDR3 loop is CASSISADNTGELFF. The DNA for the CDR3 is TGTGCCAGTAGTATCTCGGCAGACAACACCGGGGAGCTGTTTTTT. The full variable domain, in which reference TRBV19 and TRBJ2-2 provide the parts outside the CDR3, is DGGITQSPKYLFRKEGQNVTLSCEQNLNHDAMYWYRQDPGQGLRLIYYSQIVNDFQKGDIAEGYSVSREKKESFPLTVTSAQKNPTAFYLCASSISADNTGELFFGEGSRLTVL.